These T cell receptor beta chains were read from a single sample in a study of PD-1 blockade in classical Hodgkin lymphoma. Sequenced by immunoSEQ multiplex PCR; TCRdb stores in-frame clones only, minus some. The table lists 90,000 to 140,000 clones, around 90% of them singletons. Sequences were derived from peripheral blood mononuclear cells (PBMCs), sampled before the fourth cycle of nivolumab. Receptors originate from a human donor with classical Hodgkin lymphoma. Each CDR3 is given with its conserved first and last residue. Fields, in order: J gene, V gene, clone size, D gene, CDR3 protein, CDR3 DNA. D genes are given only for firm matches. Some rows have no size entry. The others give once, few or many, or a class for an expanded clone.

TRBJ1-2 TRBV5-5 NA NA CASSLGLGVGYTF TGTGCCAGCAGCCTAGGCCTTGGGGTGGGCTACACCTTC
TRBJ1-1 TRBV7-9 NA NA CASSLVGHSNTEAFF TGTGCCAGCAGCTTAGTGGGGCACAGTAACACTGAAGCTTTCTTT
TRBJ2-7 TRBV27 few TRBD1 CASSFSGQGAPYEQYF TGTGCCAGCAGTTTTTCGGGACAGGGTGCGCCCTACGAGCAGTACTTC
TRBJ2-5 TRBV7-2 NA NA CASSLGGAVGETQYF TGTGCCAGCAGCTTAGGGGGGGCGGTGGGAGAGACCCAGTACTTC
TRBJ1-1 TRBV6-5 few NA CASSYELNTEAFF TGTGCCAGCAGTTACGAACTGAACACTGAAGCTTTCTTT
TRBJ2-1 TRBV2 once NA CASRAGFNNEQFF TGTGCCAGCAGAGCCGGGTTCAACAATGAGCAGTTCTTC
TRBJ1-4 TRBV2 NA TRBD1 CASSVRGRDREKLFF TGTGCCAGCAGTGTTCGTGGCAGGGACAGGGAAAAACTGTTTTTT
TRBJ1-2 TRBV18 NA TRBD1 CASSVQGNDGYTF TGTGCCAGCTCAGTACAGGGGAACGATGGCTACACCTTC
TRBJ1-3 TRBV27 NA NA CASWALSGNTIYF TGTGCCAGCTGGGCCCTCTCTGGAAACACCATATATTTT
TRBJ1-4 TRBV30 NA TRBD1 CAWSVKDRGLGKLFF TGTGCCTGGAGTGTGAAGGACAGGGGATTGGGAAAACTGTTTTTT
TRBJ2-1 TRBV4-1 NA TRBD2 CASSQEGAGGPRNEQFF TGCGCCAGCAGCCAAGAAGGGGCGGGAGGGCCGCGGAATGAGCAGTTCTTC
TRBJ1-1 TRBV27 NA NA CASSLSGSGGEAFF TGTGCCAGCAGTTTGTCCGGAAGTGGTGGTGAAGCTTTCTTT
TRBJ1-5 TRBV30 NA NA CAWSEGASSNQPQHF TGTGCCTGGAGTGAAGGGGCCTCGTCCAACCAGCCCCAGCATTTT
TRBJ1-5 TRBV7-2 once NA CASSLSGDSNQPQHF TGTGCCAGCAGCTTGTCCGGAGATAGCAATCAGCCCCAGCATTTT
TRBJ2-3 TRBV6-5 NA NA CASIQRGGTDTQYF TGTGCCAGCATCCAACGTGGGGGGACAGATACGCAGTATTTT
TRBJ1-1 TRBV19 once NA CASRWGSENTEAFF TGTGCCAGTAGATGGGGCAGTGAGAACACTGAAGCTTTCTTT
TRBJ1-2 TRBV5-8 NA TRBD1 CASSARETGTGYTF TGTGCCAGCAGCGCGCGGGAGACAGGGACCGGCTACACCTTC
TRBJ1-1 TRBV9 NA NA CASSVEPGSTEAFF TGTGCCAGCAGCGTAGAACCAGGGAGCACTGAAGCTTTCTTT
TRBJ1-1 TRBV28 NA NA CANRAGPNTEAFF TGTGCCAATCGTGCGGGGCCGAACACTGAAGCTTTCTTT
TRBJ2-1 TRBV28 NA TRBD1 CASRDRDRLQFF TGTGCCAGCAGGGATCGGGACAGGCTGCAGTTCTTC
TRBJ1-2 TRBV5-6 NA TRBD1 CASSLNLGTDNYGYTF TGTGCCAGCAGCTTGAACCTCGGGACAGATAACTATGGCTACACCTTC
TRBJ2-7 TRBV5-1 NA NA CASRSQYEQYF TGCGCCAGCAGATCCCAGTACGAGCAGTACTTC
TRBJ1-5 TRBV7-2 NA TRBD1 CASSPDRVVQPQHF TGTGCCAGCAGCCCGGACAGGGTTGTTCAGCCCCAGCATTTT
TRBJ2-1 TRBV2 NA TRBD2 CASSSSGGYNEQFF TGTGCCAGCAGTTCTAGCGGAGGCTACAATGAGCAGTTCTTC
TRBJ1-4 TRBV28 NA TRBD1 CASSKFGQGFNEKLFF TGTGCCAGCAGCAAGTTTGGACAGGGCTTTAATGAAAAACTGTTTTTT
TRBJ1-5 TRBV19 NA NA CASLVGGGSNQPQHF TGTGCCAGTCTGGTCGGGGGGGGAAGCAATCAGCCCCAGCATTTT
TRBJ1-2 TRBV6-5 few NA CASTRGNYGYTF TGTGCCAGCACCCGGGGGAACTATGGCTACACCTTC
TRBJ1-2 TRBV5-6 few NA CASSLNRLNHYGYTF TGTGCCAGCAGCTTGAATAGACTGAATCACTATGGCTACACCTTC
TRBJ2-3 TRBV29-1 NA TRBD2 CSYRGTSGGTDTQYF TGCAGCTACCGCGGGACTAGCGGGGGGACAGATACGCAGTATTTT